There are a few counts of the clone carrying this T cell receptor (beta chain). The CDR3 contains 15 residues. The V gene lost 4 bases and the J gene lost 4 bases, with 15 bases spanning the gap. CDR1 is LGHNA and CDR2 is YSLEER in the germline V gene. A library of TCRbeta sequences, prepared with unique molecular identifiers, was generated. TCRdb analysed the PCR reads with MiXCR anew, one entry per CDR3 protein. Of 60,000 to 80,000 distinct CDR3 sequences listed, about 7.3% are singletons. The data were taken from a study of T-cell reconstitution after alpha-beta-depleted transplantation in children.

This receptor was obtained from a human donor who donated a stem cell graft to a child with acute lymphoblastic leukemia. The rearrangement links TRBV4-3 to TRBJ2-3; D gene ambiguous. Specimen: PBMCs from the stem cell graft donor, collected from the stem cell graft. CDR3 DNA sequence: TGCGCCAGCAGCCCCCTCGTGGGAAATTCAGATACGCAGTATTTT. Translating it yields CASSPLVGNSDTQYF.